The 16 T cell receptor beta chains presented below share a single source sample, sequenced in a study of blood T cell repertoires in COVID-19. Method: immunoSEQ multiplex PCR; TCRdb's copy keeps in-frame clones and lacks some. Of 130,000 or so clones in the sample, about four fifths were seen once. Sequencing was carried out using peripheral blood. These receptors were obtained from a man under 40 with COVID-19, enrolled during active disease.

The V gene is TRBV6-5, the J gene TRBJ1-5; possible D gene TRBD1, 6 bases. The CDR3 length is 15 residues. Germline V gives CDR1 MNHEY, CDR2 SVGAGI. V lost 6 bases to trimming and J lost 6 bases, with 18 bases between them. This chain's CDR3 is CASSSGGGRGQPQHF. Here the CDR3 DNA reads TGTGCCAGCAGCTCGGGCGGGGGCAGGGGTCAGCCCCAGCATTTT.

This rearrangement joins TRBV5-4 to TRBJ1-1; D is undetermined. The CDR3 sequence is 15 residues long. The V end was cut by 2 bases, the J end by 0 bases, with 11 bases between. CDR1 and CDR2 from the germline V gene are SGHNT and YYREEE (reference sequence). This CDR3 reads CASSFYTALNTEAFF. The CDR3 nucleotides are TGTGCCAGCAGCTTCTATACCGCTTTGAACACTGAAGCTTTCTTT.

This chain connects TRBV10-3 to TRBJ2-7; 7 bases map to TRBD2. The CDR3 loop spans 14 amino acids. In germline, CDR1 is ENHRY, CDR2 SYGVKD. The ends lost 2 bases at V and 6 bases at J; junction bases unmatched: 7. The CDR3 sequence is CAISEREGKGEQYF. The CDR3 region has the DNA TGTGCCATCAGTGAGAGGGAGGGGAAGGGCGAGCAGTACTTC.

The chain links TRBV24-1 to TRBJ1-2; D perhaps matches TRBD1 (5 bases). Germline V gives CDR1 KGHDR, CDR2 SFDVKD. V lost 4 bases and J 7 bases, leaving 15 bases between the germline ends. The CDR3 contains 14 residues. The CDR3 here is CATSEVGGVGGYTF. CDR3 nucleotide sequence: TGTGCCACCAGTGAAGTCGGGGGGGTCGGTGGCTACACCTTC.

The gene calls are TRBV5-6 and TRBJ2-3; 10 bases line up with TRBD2. J gave up 6 bases and V 7 bases, and 8 bases lay outside the gene matches. This CDR3 is built from 14 residues. The germline V gene has CDR1 SGHDT and CDR2 YYEEEE. CDR3: CASGLAGVGDTQYF. The CDR3 DNA sequence: TGTGCCAGCGGGCTAGCGGGAGTCGGGGATACGCAGTATTTT.

The CDR3 DNA reads TGTGCCAGCAGCTTAGGTCTCGGGGGATCTGGCACTGAAGCTTTCTTT. Encoded protein: CASSLGLGGSGTEAFF. This chain joins TRBV7-9 and TRBJ1-1; maybe TRBD1 (5 bases). The CDR3 is 16 residues long. CDR1 is SEHNR, CDR2 FQNEAQ, per germline (reference sequence). Trimming took 1 base from V and 4 from J, leaving 16 bases between them.

The CDR3 loop reads CATGGGYEQYF. The CDR3, as DNA: TGTGCCACGGGCGGGGGATACGAGCAGTACTTC. This sequence joins TRBV27 and TRBJ2-7; 7 nucleotides align to TRBD2. Germline V gene lookup returns CDR1 MNHEY and CDR2 SMNVEV (reference sequence). The ends lost 10 bases at V and 4 bases at J; junction bases unmatched: 4. The CDR3 length is 11 residues.

The V call is TRBV12-3 or TRBV12-4, the J call TRBJ2-3; possible D gene TRBD2, 5 bases. The CDR3 consists of 13 residues. Trimming removed 6 bases from V and 2 bases from J, with 9 bases in between. The CDR3 nucleotides read TGTGCCAGCAGCCGGGATTTCACAGATACGCAGTATTTT. Residues: CASSRDFTDTQYF.

This chain connects TRBV5-4 to TRBJ2-7; the D gene is possibly TRBD2 (6 bases). The CDR3 is made up of 14 amino acids. Germline V CDR1 and CDR2: SGHNT, YYREEE (reference sequence). V was shortened by 2 bases and J by 2 bases, with 11 bases between the two germline ends. The CDR3 coding sequence is TGTGCCAGCAGCTTCTCCGGGAGTACCTACGAGCAGTACTTC. Translated, it gives CASSFSGSTYEQYF.

CDR3 DNA sequence: TGTGCCAGCAGTGAAGGACTTCTTGATCATCAGCCCCAGCATTTT. Translation: CASSEGLLDHQPQHF. The chain uses TRBV6-1 and TRBJ1-5; D gene ambiguous. V lost 1 base and J lost 5, with 12 bases in between. The germline V gene encodes CDR1 MNHNS and CDR2 SASEGT. The length of the CDR3 is 15 residues.

This clone was found once. The CDR3 bases are TGTGCCACCAGCAGACAACAGGGTACCAATCAGCCCCAGCATTTT. As protein: CATSRQQGTNQPQHF. This chain connects TRBV15 to TRBJ1-5; D perhaps matches TRBD1 (6 bases). CDR3 size: 15 residues. Germline V CDR1 and CDR2: LNHNV, YYDKDF (reference sequence). The V end was cut by 2 bases, the J end by 3 bases, with 11 bases between.

This clone was picked up a small number of times. The rearrangement links TRBV10-3 to TRBJ2-1; D perhaps matches TRBD2 (6 bases). Germline lookup yields CDR1 ENHRY and CDR2 SYGVKD. Trimming cost V 10 bases and J 6 bases, with 19 bases left between them. This CDR3 region has 14 residues. The CDR3 DNA reads TGTGCCACCATCATAGCTCCGGGAGCCAATGAGCAGTTCTTC. Amino acid sequence: CATIIAPGANEQFF.

V gene TRBV24-1 combines with J gene TRBJ2-7; 11 bases line up with TRBD2. CDR3 length: 16 amino acids. The germline gives CDR1 KGHDR, CDR2 SFDVKD. Trimming at V came to 1 base and at J to 3 bases, leaving 4 bases not matched to a gene. Here the CDR3 reads CATSDFATSGIYEQYF. The CDR3 coding sequence is TGTGCCACCAGTGATTTCGCGACTAGCGGGATCTACGAGCAGTACTTC.

The rearrangement joins TRBV3-1 (or the pseudogene TRBV3-2) to TRBJ1-1; unclear D gene. Trimming took 4 bases from V and 4 from J, leaving 19 bases between them. This CDR3 is built from 16 residues. Germline values: CDR1 LGHDT, CDR2 YNNKEL (reference sequence). The CDR3 protein is CASSPGAMASGTEAFF. The CDR3 DNA reads TGTGCCAGCAGCCCCGGAGCGATGGCCTCGGGCACTGAAGCTTTCTTT.

The J gene is TRBJ2-1, the V gene TRBV2, with 11 bases that match TRBD2. There are 14 residues in the CDR3. Germline assignment: CDR1 SNHLY and CDR2 FYNNEI. V trimming: 6 bases; J trimming: 7 bases; junction bases outside the gene matches: 5. The CDR3 DNA follows: TGTGCCAGCAGGGGACTAGCGGTCTTAAATGAGCAGTTCTTC. Translated: CASRGLAVLNEQFF.

The rearrangement joins TRBV28 to TRBJ2-5; D may be TRBD2 (5 bases). Germline V gene data show CDR1 as MDHEN and CDR2 as SYDVKM. The CDR3 is 14 residues long. Trimming took 5 bases from V and 4 from J, leaving 14 bases between them. CDR3 sequence: CASSTLLGPETQYF. CDR3 nucleotides: TGTGCCAGCAGTACCTTACTAGGACCAGAGACCCAGTACTTC.